Shown below are 20 T cell receptor beta chains from a single sample sequenced in a study of CD8+ T cells in alopecia areata. Sequencing used cDNA as its template, made by extracting RNA and reverse transcribing it. The protocol was immunoSEQ multiplex PCR, while the TCRdb copy is restricted to in-frame clones and leaves out a portion. The specimen has 250,000 or so clones, none found just once. Pooled cells of cutaneous lymph node origin were sorted on CD4, CD8alpha, NKG2D, NKG2ACE and other markers. The sample consisted of CD4+ T cells sorted from a lymph node. These TCRs come from a C3H/HeJ mouse with alopecia areata. Strain haplotype (MHC): H2-k.

Many counts were recorded for this clone. Here the gene names and germline are mouse. The CDR3 extends 4 residues past the end of the read, so its final part is completed from the germline J gene. The chain carries TRBV17 and TRBJ1-1; D gene ambiguous. V lost 1 base and J lost 0, with 9 bases in between. Germline assignment: CDR1 MNHDT and CDR2 YYDKIL. The CDR3 extends over 15 amino acids. The CDR3 bases that were read are TGTGCTAGCAGTAGAGCGCAGATTGCAAACACA. Encoded protein: CASSRAQIANT. The entire CDR3 is CASSRAQIANTEVFF.

This clone occurred a few times. The genes are named according to mouse. The observed sequence ends 4 residues before the CDR3 terminus, with the missing tail filled in from the germline J gene. Other nucleotide sequences in the sample specify the same CDR3. J is TRBJ1-2 and V is TRBV19; 9 bases match TRBD1. Germline V gene data show CDR1 as FNHDT and CDR2 as SITEND (reference sequence). With 3 bases clipped from V and 1 base from J, the junction kept 4 bases outside the gene matches. This CDR3 spans 15 amino acids. CDR3 bases read: TGTGCCAGCAGTACACCGGGACAGGGAAACTCC. It encodes CASSTPGQGNS. The whole CDR3 sequence is CASSTPGQGNSDYTF. Filled out from reference TRBV19 and TRBJ1-2, the complete variable domain reads GGIITQTPKFLIGQEGQKLTLKCQQNFNHDTMYWYRQDSGKGLRLIYYSITENDLQKGDLSEGYDASREKKSSFSLTVTSAQKNEMAVFLCASSTPGQGNSDYTFGSGTRLLVI.

In its sample, this clone was seen a few times. Gene names are mouse gene names. The read ends 4 residues early relative to the CDR3; the germline J gene fills the gap. The J gene is TRBJ2-1, the V gene TRBV1; tentatively, D is TRBD1 or TRBD2 (7 bases each). CDR3 size: 16 residues. CDR1 NSQYPW and CDR2 LRSPGD come from the germline V gene (reference sequence). Trimming removed 3 bases at V and 6 bases at J, with 18 bases between. CDR3 sequence reads: CTCSATGLGGGAEQFF. CDR3 DNA, as far as it was read: TGCACCTGCAGTGCGACAGGGTTGGGGGGTGGTGCT.

Points on this clone: Gene names are the mouse ones. The CDR3 extends 4 residues past the end of the read, so its final part is completed from the germline J gene. The chain joins TRBV14 to TRBJ2-5; 13 bases match TRBD2. This CDR3 comprises 15 residues. Germline values: CDR1 SGHDT, CDR2 FRDEAV. Partial CDR3 DNA: TGTGCCAGCAGTCCGGGACTGGGGGGGAAAGAC. This codes for CASSPGLGGKD. The full-length CDR3 reads as CASSPGLGGKDTQYF.

Notes on this clone: Gene names refer to mouse genes. CDR3 loop: CASSSRDWGDEQYF. The CDR3 bases that were read are TGTGCCAGCAGTTCACGGGACTGGGGGGAT. V usage is TRBV13-3 and J usage is TRBJ2-7, with 12 bases that match TRBD2. The read ends 4 residues shy of where the CDR3 ends; the end is completed using the germline J gene. CDR3 length: 14 residues. From germline, CDR1 is NNHDY and CDR2 SYVADS.

On this clone: Gene names refer to mouse genes. The CDR3 is cut off 4 residues early in the read; its end comes from the germline J gene. V gene TRBV13-1 combines with J gene TRBJ1-1; the D is unclear. The CDR3 is 13 residues long. Between the trimmed V and J ends, which lost 1 base and 4 bases, there was a span of 8 bases. Per the germline V gene, CDR1 is NSHNY and CDR2 is SYGAGN. The sequenced part of the CDR3 DNA is TGTGCCAGCAGTGATAGTCAACTCACA. This encodes CASSDSQLT. The CDR3 reads in full as CASSDSQLTEVFF.

This clone was observed a handful of times. Mouse gene names apply. Partial CDR3 DNA: TGTGCCAGCAGCCAATCGGGACTGGGGGAAAAC. This encodes CASSQSGLGEN. The entire CDR3 reads CASSQSGLGENTLYF. The chain joins TRBV5 to TRBJ2-4; 11 bases are shared with TRBD2. The read terminates 4 residues before the CDR3 end, so the remaining end is supplied by the germline J gene. The CDR3 has 15 residues. Germline CDR1 LGHNA, CDR2 YNLKQL (reference sequence).

This clone was seen a few times. The gene names given are mouse names. The read stops 4 residues short of the end of the CDR3; the missing end is completed from the germline J gene. The chain employs TRBV13-1 and TRBJ2-1, with a tentative D call TRBD2 (6 bases). The CDR3 covers 15 residues. V lost 5 bases to trimming and J lost 0 bases, with 12 bases between them. CDR1 is NSHNY and CDR2 is SYGAGN in the germline V gene. The CDR3 DNA, read in part, is TGTGCCAGCAGATACTGGGAGAATAACTATGCT. Translation: CASRYWENNYA. From start to end, the CDR3 is CASRYWENNYAEQFF.

This clone was detected a few times. Mouse gene names apply. The read is 4 residues too short to cover the CDR3 end, so that end is filled in from the germline J gene. The sample has other DNA sequences that encode this CDR3 too. The chain combines TRBV1 with TRBJ1-2; 10 bases map to TRBD1. This CDR3 comprises 16 residues. V was pared by 0 bases and J by 2 bases, with 3 bases of the junction left unmatched. From germline, CDR1 is NSQYPW and CDR2 LRSPGD (reference sequence). The CDR3 DNA, read in part, is TGCACCTGCAGTGCAGATGGGGGACAGGGGAACTCC. Encoded protein: CTCSADGGQGNS. The full CDR3 reads CTCSADGGQGNSDYTF. Looking up the rest from reference TRBV1 and TRBJ1-2 gives the full variable domain: VTLLEQNPRWRLVPRGQAVNLRCILKNSQYPWMSWYQQDLQKQLQWLFTLRSPGDKEVKSLPGADYLATRVTDTELRLQVANMSQGRTLYCTCSADGGQGNSDYTFGSGTRLLVI.

The sample holds a few counts of this clone. Mouse gene names apply. The CDR3 goes on 4 residues after the read ends, and that part is filled in from the germline J gene. J is TRBJ2-1 and V is TRBV13-3; no clear D gene. This CDR3 is 11 amino acids long. Per germline, CDR1 NNHDY and CDR2 SYVADS. The germline V and J ends were trimmed by 5 bases and 5 bases, with 5 bases remaining between them. The CDR3 sequence is CASRQHAEQFF. Incomplete CDR3 DNA: TGTGCCAGCAGACAGCATGCT.

A word on this clone: The germline and genes are mouse ones. The read halts 4 residues ahead of the CDR3 end, with the missing end drawn from the germline J gene. V gene TRBV31 combines with J gene TRBJ2-7; D not resolved. This CDR3 contains 14 residues. Trimming shortened V by 0 bases and J by 0 bases, and 9 bases separated the two germline ends. The germline V gene encodes CDR1 GKSSPN and CDR2 SITVG. CDR3 DNA (partial): TGTGCCTGGAGTCTCCGCAGGAGCTCCTAT. Translation gives CAWSLRRSSY. The CDR3 in full is CAWSLRRSSYEQYF.

This clone was counted only a few times. Gene and germline names: mouse. The CDR3 bases that were read are TGTGCCAGCAGGGACTGGGGGGGCGCGGCT. It yields the protein CASRDWGGAA. The whole CDR3 reads CASRDWGGAAEQFF. The V and J genes are TRBV13-1 and TRBJ2-1, with TRBD2 matching 13 bases. Coverage ceases 4 residues before the CDR3 finishes, and the germline J gene fills in the end. The germline V gene has CDR1 NSHNY and CDR2 SYGAGN. The CDR3 sequence is 14 residues long.

In regard to this clone: Gene names and germline refer to mouse. The read halts 4 residues ahead of the CDR3 end, with the missing end drawn from the germline J gene. This chain joins TRBV29 and TRBJ1-1, with D perhaps TRBD1 (6 bases). The CDR3 is 12 residues long. Germline CDR1 reads MSHET; CDR2 reads SYDVDS. The CDR3 spells CASRTGTSEVFF. The part of the CDR3 DNA that was read is TGTGCTAGCAGGACCGGGACATCA. The variable domain in full, completed from reference TRBV29 and TRBJ1-1, reads DMKVTQMPRYLIKRMGENVLLECGQDMSHETMYWYRQDPGLGLQLIYISYDVDSNSEGDIPKGYRVSRKKREHFSLILDSAKTNQTSVYFCASRTGTSEVFFGKGTRLTVV.

This clone appeared a few times. The genes and germline here are from mouse. Read data end 4 residues before the CDR3 end; the end is taken from the germline J gene. The rearrangement uses TRBV5 and TRBJ2-1; 8 nucleotides agree with TRBD2. CDR3 length: 16 amino acids. In germline, CDR1 is LGHNA, CDR2 YNLKQL (reference sequence). V lost 0 bases, J lost 6 bases, and 7 bases stayed unmatched. The part of the CDR3 DNA that was read is TGTGCCAGCAGCCAAGAAGGGGGGGGCGCGGGTGCT. It encodes CASSQEGGGAGA. The CDR3, in full, reads CASSQEGGGAGAEQFF.

This clone was detected a few times. The listed genes are named as in mouse. The read finishes 4 residues shy of the CDR3 end, and the germline J gene is used to complete it. The same CDR3 is also encoded by other DNA sequences in this sample. The genes are TRBV31 and TRBJ2-3; tentative D call: TRBD2 (6 bases). Germline lookup yields CDR1 GKSSPN and CDR2 SITVG. V dropped 0 bases and J dropped 1 base, with 8 bases sitting between them. The CDR3 runs 14 residues. Here the CDR3 reads CAWSLRGGAETLYF. The sequenced part of the CDR3 DNA is TGTGCCTGGAGTCTACGGGGGGGTGCAGAA.

In the case of this clone: Gene names follow the mouse nomenclature. The read is 4 residues too short to cover the CDR3 end, so that end is filled in from the germline J gene. The sample carries other DNA sequences with the same CDR3. This chain connects TRBV31 to TRBJ1-2, with 7 bases lining up with TRBD1. V trimming: 0 bases; J trimming: 3 bases; junction bases outside the gene matches: 4. There are 14 residues in the CDR3. From germline, CDR1 is GKSSPN and CDR2 SITVG. The CDR3 DNA, read in part, is TGTGCCTGGAGTCTAGGCCAGGGGGACTCC. It specifies CAWSLGQGDS. The whole CDR3 sequence is CAWSLGQGDSDYTF.

About this clone: The listed genes are named as in mouse. Coverage ceases 4 residues before the CDR3 finishes, and the germline J gene fills in the end. This chain connects TRBV31 to TRBJ1-2, with 7 bases aligning to TRBD1. Per the germline V gene, CDR1 is GKSSPN and CDR2 is SITVG. After removal of 4 bases from V and 3 bases from J, the junction contained 2 bases not matched to a gene. The CDR3 is made up of 12 amino acids. The sequenced part of the CDR3 DNA is TGTGCCTGGAACAGGGGAGACTCC. Translating gives CAWNRGDS. In full, the CDR3 is CAWNRGDSDYTF.

For this clone: The genes are named according to mouse. Read sequence stops 4 residues before the CDR3 end, and the germline J gene provides the missing end. Within the sample, other DNA sequences also encode this same CDR3. The chain carries TRBV13-3 and TRBJ1-2, with TRBD1 matching over 9 bases. CDR1 is NNHDY, CDR2 SYVADS, per germline. The CDR3 is made up of 14 amino acids. V shed 5 bases, J shed 0 bases, and the junction held 2 bases outside the gene matches. The DNA read from the CDR3 is TGTGCCAGCAGGAGGGACAGGGCAAACTCC. Translation: CASRRDRANS. The whole CDR3 sequence reads CASRRDRANSDYTF.

As for this clone: The genes and germline here are from mouse. Coverage ceases 4 residues before the CDR3 finishes, and the germline J gene fills in the end. The same CDR3 is also encoded by other DNA sequences in this sample. The chain employs TRBV5 and TRBJ2-4, with TRBD2 matching over 7 bases. CDR3 length: 14 amino acids. Per germline, CDR1 LGHNA and CDR2 YNLKQL (reference sequence). The CDR3 sequence: CASSPNWGENTLYF. CDR3 DNA (partial): TGTGCCAGCAGCCCAAACTGGGGAGAAAAC.

This clone was picked up a small number of times. Here the gene names and germline are mouse. Incomplete CDR3 DNA: TGCACCTGCAGTGCAGAGAGGGGAAGGGGAGAC. This sequence encodes CTCSAERGRGD. The CDR3 in full is CTCSAERGRGDTQYF. The genes are TRBV1 and TRBJ2-5, with D perhaps matching TRBD1 (5 bases). The CDR3 extends 4 residues past the end of the read, so its final part is completed from the germline J gene. Germline V gene data show CDR1 as NSQYPW and CDR2 as LRSPGD (reference sequence). This CDR3 region has 15 residues.